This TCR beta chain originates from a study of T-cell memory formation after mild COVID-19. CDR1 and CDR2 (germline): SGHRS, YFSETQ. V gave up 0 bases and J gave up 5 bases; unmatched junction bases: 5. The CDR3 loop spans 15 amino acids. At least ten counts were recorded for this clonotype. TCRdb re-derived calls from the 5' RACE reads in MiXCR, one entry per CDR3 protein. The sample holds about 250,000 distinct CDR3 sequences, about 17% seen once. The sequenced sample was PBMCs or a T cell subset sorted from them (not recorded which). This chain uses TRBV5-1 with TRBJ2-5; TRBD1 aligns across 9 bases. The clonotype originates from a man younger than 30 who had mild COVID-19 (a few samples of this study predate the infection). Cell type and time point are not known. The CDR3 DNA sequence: TGCGCCAGCAGCTTGGCACAGGGGGCGGACGAGACCCAGTACTTC. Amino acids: CASSLAQGADETQYF.